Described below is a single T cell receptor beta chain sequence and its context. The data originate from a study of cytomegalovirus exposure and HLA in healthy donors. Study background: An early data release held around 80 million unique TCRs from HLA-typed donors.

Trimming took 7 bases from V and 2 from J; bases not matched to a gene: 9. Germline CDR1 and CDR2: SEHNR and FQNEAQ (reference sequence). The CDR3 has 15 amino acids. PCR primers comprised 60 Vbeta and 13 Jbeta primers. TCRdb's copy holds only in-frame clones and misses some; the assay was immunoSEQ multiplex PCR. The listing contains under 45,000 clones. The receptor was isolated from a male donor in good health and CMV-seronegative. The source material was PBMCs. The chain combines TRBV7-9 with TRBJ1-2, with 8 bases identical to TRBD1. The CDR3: CASNEGQGVNYGYTF. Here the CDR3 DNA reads TGTGCCAGCAACGAAGGACAGGGAGTGAACTATGGCTACACCTTC.